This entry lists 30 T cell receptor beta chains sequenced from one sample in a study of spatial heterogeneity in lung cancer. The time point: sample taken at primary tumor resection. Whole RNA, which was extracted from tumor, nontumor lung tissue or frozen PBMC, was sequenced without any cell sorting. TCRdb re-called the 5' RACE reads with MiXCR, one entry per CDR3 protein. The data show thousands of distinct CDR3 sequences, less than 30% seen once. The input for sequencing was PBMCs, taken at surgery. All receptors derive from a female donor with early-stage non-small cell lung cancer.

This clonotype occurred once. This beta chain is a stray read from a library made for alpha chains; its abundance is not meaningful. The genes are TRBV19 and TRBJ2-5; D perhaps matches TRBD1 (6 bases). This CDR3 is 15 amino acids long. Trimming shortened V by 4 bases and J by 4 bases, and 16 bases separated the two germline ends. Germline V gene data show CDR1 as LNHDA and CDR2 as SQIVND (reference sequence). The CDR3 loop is CASSTSTGISETQYF. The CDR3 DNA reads TGTGCCAGTAGTACCTCTACAGGGATTTCAGAGACCCAGTACTTC.

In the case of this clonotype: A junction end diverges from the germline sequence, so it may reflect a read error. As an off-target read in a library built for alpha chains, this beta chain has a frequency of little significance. CDR3 residues: CASSYLKTGIDTEELFF. DNA for the CDR3: TGTGCCAGCAGTTACTTAAAGACAGGGATTGACACCGAGGAGCTGTTTTTT. The chain uses TRBV6-5 and TRBJ2-2, with 7 bases aligning to TRBD1. CDR3 length: 17 residues. The V gene's germline CDR1 is MNHEY and CDR2 SVGAGI.

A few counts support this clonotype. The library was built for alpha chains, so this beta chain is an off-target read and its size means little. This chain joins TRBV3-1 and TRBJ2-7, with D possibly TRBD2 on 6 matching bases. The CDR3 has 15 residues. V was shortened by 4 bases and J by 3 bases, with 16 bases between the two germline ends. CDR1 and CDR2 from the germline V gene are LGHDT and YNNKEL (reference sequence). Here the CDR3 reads CASSPRSGGDYEQYF. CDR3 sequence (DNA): TGTGCCAGCAGCCCTCGGAGCGGAGGGGACTACGAGCAGTACTTC.

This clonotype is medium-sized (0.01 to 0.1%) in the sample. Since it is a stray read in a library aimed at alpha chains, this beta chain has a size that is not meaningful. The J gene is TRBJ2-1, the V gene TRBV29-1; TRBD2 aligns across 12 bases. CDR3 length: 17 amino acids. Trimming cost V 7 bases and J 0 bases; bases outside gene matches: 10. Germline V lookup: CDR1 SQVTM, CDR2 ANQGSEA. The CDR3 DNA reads TGCAGCGCCACGGGACTAGCGGGTAGCAGCTCCTACAATGAGCAGTTCTTC. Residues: CSATGLAGSSSYNEQFF.

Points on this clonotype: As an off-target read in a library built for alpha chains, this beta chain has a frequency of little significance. The CDR3 DNA sequence: TGCAGTGCCGAGGGGACGCACACAGATACGCAGTATTTT. Translated, it gives CSAEGTHTDTQYF. This chain links TRBV20-1 with TRBJ2-3, with D perhaps assigned TRBD1 or TRBD2 (5 bases each). The CDR3 sequence is 13 residues long. With 6 bases removed from V and 2 bases from J, the gap between germline ends came to 12 bases. Germline CDR1 DFQATT, CDR2 SNEGSKA (reference sequence).

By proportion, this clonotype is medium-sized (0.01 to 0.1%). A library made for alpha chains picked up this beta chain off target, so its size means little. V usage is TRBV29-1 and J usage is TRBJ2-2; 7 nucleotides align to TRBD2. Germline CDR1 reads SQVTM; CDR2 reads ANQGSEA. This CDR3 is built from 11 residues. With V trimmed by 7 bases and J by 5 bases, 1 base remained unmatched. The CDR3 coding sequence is TGCAGCGCCGGGGGGACCGGGGAGCTGTTTTTT. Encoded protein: CSAGGTGELFF.

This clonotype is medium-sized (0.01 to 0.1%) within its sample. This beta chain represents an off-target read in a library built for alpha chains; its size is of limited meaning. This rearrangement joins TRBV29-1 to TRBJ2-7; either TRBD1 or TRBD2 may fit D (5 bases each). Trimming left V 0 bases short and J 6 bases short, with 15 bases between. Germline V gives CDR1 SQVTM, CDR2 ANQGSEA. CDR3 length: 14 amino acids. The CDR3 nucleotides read TGCAGCGTTGAAGAGGCAGGCTTGAGGGGCGAGCAGTACTTC. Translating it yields CSVEEAGLRGEQYF.

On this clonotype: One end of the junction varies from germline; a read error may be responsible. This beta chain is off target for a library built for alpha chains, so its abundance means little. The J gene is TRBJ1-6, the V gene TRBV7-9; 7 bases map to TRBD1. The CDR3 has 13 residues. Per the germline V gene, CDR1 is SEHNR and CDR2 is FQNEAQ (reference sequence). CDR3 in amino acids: CANSLTQGAPLHF. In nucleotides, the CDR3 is TGTGCCAACAGCCTTACCCAGGGGGCACCCCTCCACTTT.

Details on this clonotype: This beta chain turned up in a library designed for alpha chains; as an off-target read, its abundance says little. CDR3 protein: CASSVAGGPSGEQYF. In DNA, the CDR3 is TGTGCCAGCAGTGTAGCGGGAGGGCCCTCGGGCGAGCAGTACTTC. The genes are TRBV6-2 or TRBV6-3 and TRBJ2-7; TRBD2 matches at 11 bases. The trim removed 5 bases at V and 6 bases at J, leaving 9 bases unmatched. This CDR3 spans 15 amino acids. Germline V lookup: CDR1 MNHEY, CDR2 SVGEGT.

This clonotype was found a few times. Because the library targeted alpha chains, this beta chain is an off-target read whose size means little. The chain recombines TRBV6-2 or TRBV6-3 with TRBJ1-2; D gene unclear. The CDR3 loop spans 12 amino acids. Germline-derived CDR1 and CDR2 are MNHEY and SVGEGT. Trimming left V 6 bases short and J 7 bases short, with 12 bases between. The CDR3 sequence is CASRRDVIGYTF. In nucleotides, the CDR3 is TGTGCCAGCAGGCGCGACGTCATTGGCTACACCTTC.

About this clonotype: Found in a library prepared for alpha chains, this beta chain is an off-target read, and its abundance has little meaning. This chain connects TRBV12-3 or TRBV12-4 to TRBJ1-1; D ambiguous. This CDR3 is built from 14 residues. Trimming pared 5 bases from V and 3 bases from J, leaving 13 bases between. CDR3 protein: CASSRRIRDTEAFF. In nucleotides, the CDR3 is TGTGCCAGCAGTCGACGGATACGGGACACTGAAGCTTTCTTT.

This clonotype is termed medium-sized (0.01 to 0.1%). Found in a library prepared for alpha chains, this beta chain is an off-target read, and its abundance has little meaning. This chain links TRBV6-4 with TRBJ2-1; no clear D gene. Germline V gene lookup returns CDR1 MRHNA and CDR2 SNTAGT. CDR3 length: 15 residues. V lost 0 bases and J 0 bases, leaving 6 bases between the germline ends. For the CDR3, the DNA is TGTGCCAGCAGTGACTCTTCTAGCTCCTACAATGAGCAGTTCTTC. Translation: CASSDSSSSYNEQFF.

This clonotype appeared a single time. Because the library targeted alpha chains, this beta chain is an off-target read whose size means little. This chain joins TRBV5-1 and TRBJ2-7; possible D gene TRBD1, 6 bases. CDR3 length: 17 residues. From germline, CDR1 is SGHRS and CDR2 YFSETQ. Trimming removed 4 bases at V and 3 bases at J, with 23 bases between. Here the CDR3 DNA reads TGCGCCAGCAGCGCTAACTATGGGACAAGGGATGGCTACGAGCAGTACTTC. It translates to CASSANYGTRDGYEQYF.

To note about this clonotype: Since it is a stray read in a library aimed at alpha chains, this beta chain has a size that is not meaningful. CDR3 protein: CASGFGGLANTGELFF. The CDR3 DNA sequence: TGTGCTAGTGGTTTCGGGGGTCTCGCGAACACCGGGGAGCTGTTTTTT. The chain uses TRBV12-5 and TRBJ2-2, with D possibly matching TRBD2 (6 bases). The CDR3 has 16 amino acids. The V gene's germline CDR1 is LGHNT and CDR2 FRNRAP. Trimming cost V 3 bases and J 0 bases, with 11 bases left between them.

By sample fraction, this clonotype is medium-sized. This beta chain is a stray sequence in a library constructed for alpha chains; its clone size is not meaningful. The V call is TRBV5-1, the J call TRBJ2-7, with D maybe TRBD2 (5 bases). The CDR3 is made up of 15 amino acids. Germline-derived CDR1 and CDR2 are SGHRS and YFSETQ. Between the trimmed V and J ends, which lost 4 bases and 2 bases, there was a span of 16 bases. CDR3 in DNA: TGCGCCAGCAGCCTGACTATCGACTATACCTACGAGCAGTACTTC. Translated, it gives CASSLTIDYTYEQYF.

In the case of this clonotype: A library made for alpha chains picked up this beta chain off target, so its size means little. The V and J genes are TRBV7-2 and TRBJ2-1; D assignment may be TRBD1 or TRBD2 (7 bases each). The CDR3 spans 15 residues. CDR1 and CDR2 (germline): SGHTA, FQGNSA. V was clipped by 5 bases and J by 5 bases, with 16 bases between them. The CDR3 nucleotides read TGTGCCAGCAGCCAGGGGGGGAAGCGCAACAATGAGCAGTTCTTC. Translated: CASSQGGKRNNEQFF.

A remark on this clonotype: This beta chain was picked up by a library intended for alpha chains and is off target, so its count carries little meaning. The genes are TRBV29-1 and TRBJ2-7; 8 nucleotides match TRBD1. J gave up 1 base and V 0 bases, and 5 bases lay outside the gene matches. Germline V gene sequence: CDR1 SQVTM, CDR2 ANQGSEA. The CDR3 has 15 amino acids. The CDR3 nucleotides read TGCAGCGTTGAAGAAGACAGGGGACATTCCTACGAGCAGTACTTC. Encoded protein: CSVEEDRGHSYEQYF.

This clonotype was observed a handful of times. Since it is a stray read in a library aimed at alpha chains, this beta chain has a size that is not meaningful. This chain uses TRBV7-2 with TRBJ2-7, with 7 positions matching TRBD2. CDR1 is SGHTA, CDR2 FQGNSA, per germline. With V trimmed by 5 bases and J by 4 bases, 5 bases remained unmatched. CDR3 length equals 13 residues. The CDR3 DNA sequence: TGTGCCAGCAGCCCCGGGAGGATGTACGAGCAGTACTTC. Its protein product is CASSPGRMYEQYF.

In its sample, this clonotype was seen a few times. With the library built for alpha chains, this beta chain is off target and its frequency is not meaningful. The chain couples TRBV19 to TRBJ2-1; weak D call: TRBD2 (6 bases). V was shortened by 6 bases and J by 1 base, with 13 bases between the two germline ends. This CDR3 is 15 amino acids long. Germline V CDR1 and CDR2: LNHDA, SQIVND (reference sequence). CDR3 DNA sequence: TGTGCCAGTAGCCCCGACGGGGGTTCCTACAATGAGCAGTTCTTC. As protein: CASSPDGGSYNEQFF.

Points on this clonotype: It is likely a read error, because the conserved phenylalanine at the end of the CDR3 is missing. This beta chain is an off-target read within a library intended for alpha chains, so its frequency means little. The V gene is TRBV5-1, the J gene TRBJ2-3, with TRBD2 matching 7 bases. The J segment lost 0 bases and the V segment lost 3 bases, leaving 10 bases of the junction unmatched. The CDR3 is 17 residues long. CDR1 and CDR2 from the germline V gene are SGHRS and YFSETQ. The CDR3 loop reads CASSSTGGLRSTDTQYY. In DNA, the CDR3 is TGCGCCAGCAGCTCCACGGGGGGACTCAGGAGCACAGATACGCAGTATTAT.

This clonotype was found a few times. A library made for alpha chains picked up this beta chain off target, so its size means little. CDR3 in DNA: TGTGCCAGCAGCTCAAACCGGGACCAGCAGTACTTC. Translating gives CASSSNRDQQYF. The chain links TRBV7-2 to TRBJ2-7, with D perhaps TRBD1 or TRBD2 (5 bases each). The germline V gene encodes CDR1 SGHTA and CDR2 FQGNSA. The length of the CDR3 is 12 residues. V lost 4 bases, J lost 8 bases, and 12 bases lay in between.

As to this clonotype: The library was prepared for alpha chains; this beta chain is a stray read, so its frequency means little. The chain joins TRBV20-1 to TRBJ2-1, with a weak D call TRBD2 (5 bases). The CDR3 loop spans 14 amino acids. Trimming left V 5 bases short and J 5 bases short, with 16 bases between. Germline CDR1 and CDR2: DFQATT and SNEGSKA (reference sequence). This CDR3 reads CSAPESGSDNEQFF. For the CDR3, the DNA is TGCAGTGCTCCCGAAAGCGGTAGTGACAATGAGCAGTTCTTC.

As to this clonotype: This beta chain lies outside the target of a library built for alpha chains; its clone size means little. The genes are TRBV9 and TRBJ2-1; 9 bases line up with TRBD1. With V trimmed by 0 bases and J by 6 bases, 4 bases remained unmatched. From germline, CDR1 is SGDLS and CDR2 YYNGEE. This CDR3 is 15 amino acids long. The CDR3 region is CASSVGGQGFNEQFF. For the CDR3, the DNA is TGTGCCAGCAGCGTAGGGGGACAGGGTTTCAATGAGCAGTTCTTC.

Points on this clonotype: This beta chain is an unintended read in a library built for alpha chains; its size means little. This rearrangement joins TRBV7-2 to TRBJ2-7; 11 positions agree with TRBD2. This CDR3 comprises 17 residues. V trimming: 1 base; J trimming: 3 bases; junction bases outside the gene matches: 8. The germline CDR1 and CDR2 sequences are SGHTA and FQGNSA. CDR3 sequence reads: CASSLVAGGVMSYEQYF. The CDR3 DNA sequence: TGTGCCAGCAGCTTAGTAGCGGGAGGGGTCATGAGCTACGAGCAGTACTTC.

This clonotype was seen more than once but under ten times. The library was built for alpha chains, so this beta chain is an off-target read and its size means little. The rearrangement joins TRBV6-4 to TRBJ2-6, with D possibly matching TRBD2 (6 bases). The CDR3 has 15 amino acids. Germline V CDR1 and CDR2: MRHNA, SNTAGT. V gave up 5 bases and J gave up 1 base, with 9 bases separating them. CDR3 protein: CASSPGGSGANVLTF. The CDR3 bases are TGTGCCAGCAGTCCCGGGGGTTCTGGGGCCAACGTCCTGACTTTC.

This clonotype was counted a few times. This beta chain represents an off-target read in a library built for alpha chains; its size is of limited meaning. CDR3 region: CASSYGHQETQYF. The CDR3 coding sequence is TGTGCCAGCAGTTATGGGCACCAAGAGACCCAGTACTTC. The chain couples TRBV6-5 to TRBJ2-5; D unclear. Trimming cost V 3 bases and J 0 bases, with 5 bases left between them. Germline CDR1 and CDR2: MNHEY and SVGAGI. The CDR3 contains 13 residues.

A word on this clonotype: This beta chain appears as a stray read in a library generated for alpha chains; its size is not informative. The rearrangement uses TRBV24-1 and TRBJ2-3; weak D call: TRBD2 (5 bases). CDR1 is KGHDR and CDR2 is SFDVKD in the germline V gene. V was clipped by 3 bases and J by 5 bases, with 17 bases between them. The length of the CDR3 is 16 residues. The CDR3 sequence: CATSDPSRDKVDTQYF. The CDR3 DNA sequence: TGTGCCACCAGTGATCCCTCACGGGATAAGGTAGATACGCAGTATTTT.

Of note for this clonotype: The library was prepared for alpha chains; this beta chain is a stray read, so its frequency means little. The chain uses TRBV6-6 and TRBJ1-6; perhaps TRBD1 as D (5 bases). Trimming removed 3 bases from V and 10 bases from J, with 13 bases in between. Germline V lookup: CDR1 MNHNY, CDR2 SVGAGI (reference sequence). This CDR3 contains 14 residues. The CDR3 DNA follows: TGTGCCAGCAGTTATATGGGGCAGAGCTCACCCCTCCACTTT. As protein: CASSYMGQSSPLHF.

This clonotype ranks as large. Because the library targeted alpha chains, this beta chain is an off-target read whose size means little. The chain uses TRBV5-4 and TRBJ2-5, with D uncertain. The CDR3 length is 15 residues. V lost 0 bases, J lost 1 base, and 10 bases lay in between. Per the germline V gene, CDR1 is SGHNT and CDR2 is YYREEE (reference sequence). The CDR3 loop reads CASSLVVAGQETQYF. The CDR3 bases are TGTGCCAGCAGCTTGGTGGTAGCCGGCCAAGAGACCCAGTACTTC.

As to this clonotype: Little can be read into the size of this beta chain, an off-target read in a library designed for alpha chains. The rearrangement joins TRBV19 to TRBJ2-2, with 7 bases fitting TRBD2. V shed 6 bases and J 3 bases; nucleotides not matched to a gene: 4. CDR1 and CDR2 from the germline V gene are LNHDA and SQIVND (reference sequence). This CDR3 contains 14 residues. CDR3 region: CASRLATYTGELFF. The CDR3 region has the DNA TGTGCCAGTAGACTAGCGACATACACCGGGGAGCTGTTTTTT.